These 17 T cell receptor beta chains originate from one sample sequenced in a study of T cell responses to AZD1222 COVID-19 vaccine. TCRdb's copy holds only in-frame clones and misses some; the assay was immunoSEQ multiplex PCR. The sample includes over 100,000 clones, 65% to 85% of them seen just once. The specimen comprised peripheral blood, sampled on day 0 of AZD1222 vaccination. Every receptor here comes from an adult in good health.

This chain uses TRBV5-6 with TRBJ2-5, with unresolved D. The CDR3 runs to 10 residues. V was pared by 7 bases and J by 10 bases, with 11 bases between. Looked up from germline, CDR1 is SGHDT and CDR2 is YYEEEE. The CDR3 loop is CASGTDDQYF. The CDR3 DNA reads TGTGCCAGCGGCACAGATGACCAGTACTTC.

In nucleotides, the CDR3 is TGTGCCAGCAGGGGAGGGGGAAGGAATCAGCCCCAGCATTTT. This gives the protein CASRGGGRNQPQHF. J is TRBJ1-5 and V is TRBV6-6, with D maybe TRBD1 (6 bases). Trimming cost V 6 bases and J 4 bases, with 13 bases left between them. The CDR3 loop spans 14 amino acids. Per the germline V gene, CDR1 is MNHNY and CDR2 is SVGAGI (reference sequence).

The rearrangement uses TRBV5-5 and TRBJ2-5; D unresolved. The germline CDR1 and CDR2 sequences are SGHKS and YYEKEE (reference sequence). Trimming shortened V by 0 bases and J by 5 bases, and 14 bases separated the two germline ends. The CDR3 spans 15 residues. The chain's CDR3 is CASSLEAGLGETQYF. CDR3 DNA: TGTGCCAGCAGCTTGGAGGCCGGGCTGGGGGAGACCCAGTACTTC.

This chain links TRBV28 with TRBJ1-5; 9 bases match TRBD1. V shed 6 bases and J 0 bases; nucleotides not matched to a gene: 9. This CDR3 has 17 amino acids. Germline V lookup: CDR1 MDHEN, CDR2 SYDVKM. As DNA, the CDR3 is TGTGCCAGCAGAACAGGGGGCCCCACAGTTAGCAATCAGCCCCAGCATTTT. Residues: CASRTGGPTVSNQPQHF.

The chain employs TRBV2 and TRBJ1-5; TRBD1 matches at 7 bases. Germline CDR1 reads SNHLY; CDR2 reads FYNNEI. The CDR3 runs to 15 residues. V shed 7 bases and J 7 bases; nucleotides not matched to a gene: 13. The CDR3 coding sequence is TGTGCCAGCACCTTGGACACAGGGGTCCGACAGCCCCAGCATTTT. Its translation: CASTLDTGVRQPQHF.

This clone was recorded only once. V and J are TRBV19 and TRBJ1-5, with TRBD1 identical over 8 bases. The CDR3 consists of 16 residues. V trimming: 1 base; J trimming: 4 bases; junction bases outside the gene matches: 6. The germline gives CDR1 LNHDA, CDR2 SQIVND (reference sequence). CDR3 in DNA: TGTGCCAGTAGTATAGTACAGGGGGTGAGGAATCAGCCCCAGCATTTT. As protein: CASSIVQGVRNQPQHF. Drawing the rest from reference TRBV19 and TRBJ1-5, the complete variable domain is DGGITQSPKYLFRKEGQNVTLSCEQNLNHDAMYWYRQDPGQGLRLIYYSQIVNDFQKGDIAEGYSVSREKKESFPLTVTSAQKNPTAFYLCASSIVQGVRNQPQHFGDGTRLSIL.

V usage is TRBV7-9 and J usage is TRBJ2-2; 11 nucleotides align to TRBD1. With V trimmed by 4 bases and J by 6 bases, 4 bases remained unmatched. CDR3 size: 15 residues. Germline V gene sequence: CDR1 SEHNR, CDR2 FQNEAQ (reference sequence). CDR3 bases: TGTGCCAGCAGCTCCGGACAGGGGGCCGCCGGGGAGCTGTTTTTT. It is translated as CASSSGQGAAGELFF.

This clone was seen repeatedly, ten times or more. The V and J genes are TRBV15 and TRBJ2-1, with 9 bases aligning to TRBD2. The CDR3 is 16 residues long. V lost 6 bases, J lost 0 bases, and 6 bases stayed unmatched. Germline V gene data show CDR1 as LNHNV and CDR2 as YYDKDF (reference sequence). CDR3 bases: TGTGCCACCAGAGGAATTAGCGGGAGCTCCTACAATGAGCAGTTCTTC. Its translation is CATRGISGSSYNEQFF.

The chain employs TRBV7-9 and TRBJ2-5, with 10 bases matching TRBD2. CDR1 is SEHNR and CDR2 is FQNEAQ in the germline V gene (reference sequence). V was pared by 3 bases and J by 5 bases, with 9 bases of the junction left unmatched. This CDR3 is built from 16 residues. As DNA, the CDR3 is TGTGCCAGCAGCTTGGGGCTAGCGGGAGAGGTGGAGACCCAGTACTTC. This encodes CASSLGLAGEVETQYF.

The chain recombines TRBV30 with TRBJ1-3; D unresolved. Germline V gene data show CDR1 as GTSNPN and CDR2 as SVGIG (reference sequence). V lost 5 bases, J lost 0 bases, and 14 bases lay in between. This CDR3 is 15 amino acids long. The CDR3 spells CAWGGYTGSGNTIYF. The CDR3 DNA reads as TGTGCCTGGGGAGGATACACCGGCTCTGGAAACACCATATATTTT.

This clone occurred a few times. The chain uses TRBV6-5 and TRBJ2-7; a possible D gene is TRBD2 (5 bases). Trimming took off 0 bases at V and 0 bases at J, with 12 bases between the two ends. The CDR3 covers 16 residues. Germline lookup yields CDR1 MNHEY and CDR2 SVGAGI. CDR3 sequence: CASSYSRVSSSYEQYF. CDR3 in DNA: TGTGCCAGCAGTTACTCGAGGGTTTCTAGCTCCTACGAGCAGTACTTC.

The chain employs TRBV28 and TRBJ1-6; D gene ambiguous. Per the germline V gene, CDR1 is MDHEN and CDR2 is SYDVKM. The V end lost 6 bases, the J end lost 8 bases, and 8 bases lay between the germline ends. The CDR3 consists of 12 residues. The CDR3 loop is CASRSRDSPLHF. The CDR3 DNA sequence: TGTGCCAGCAGATCGAGGGATTCACCCCTCCACTTT.

This clone was seen once. V is TRBV12-2 and J is TRBJ2-7; TRBD1 is taken as the D call from the table, unchecked against the DNA. TRBV12-2 is shown as a pseudogene. The CDR3 runs 16 residues. The CDR3: CASLTTGQGRSYEQYF. For the CDR3, the DNA is TGTGCAAGTCTCACCACAGGGCAGGGAAGGTCCTACGAGCAGTACTTC.

The chain joins TRBV28 to TRBJ2-5; 9 bases agree with TRBD2. Germline lookup yields CDR1 MDHEN and CDR2 SYDVKM. CDR3 length: 16 amino acids. V gave up 5 bases and J gave up 2 bases; unmatched junction bases: 9. The CDR3 coding sequence is TGTGCCAGCAGTCCTCGGGGTAGCGGGAGACAAGAGACCCAGTACTTC. It specifies CASSPRGSGRQETQYF.

The chain combines TRBV5-8 with TRBJ1-6; the D is unclear. Germline values: CDR1 SGHTS, CDR2 YDEGEE. The V and J ends lost 1 base and 6 bases respectively, with 8 bases between them. This CDR3 comprises 14 residues. In DNA form, the CDR3 reads TGTGCCAGCAGCTTGAGCTACCGTAATTCACCCCTCCACTTT. Amino acid sequence: CASSLSYRNSPLHF.

The chain combines TRBV10-2 with TRBJ1-5; 11 bases match TRBD1. The germline CDR1 and CDR2 sequences are WSHSY and SAAADI. The length of the CDR3 is 16 residues. V lost 2 bases, J lost 7 bases, and 7 bases stayed unmatched. The CDR3 DNA sequence: TGCGCCAGCAGTGAGCTAAGGACAGGGGGCCAGCAGCCCCAGCATTTT. Its protein product is CASSELRTGGQQPQHF.

The chain combines TRBV11-3 with TRBJ2-1; 9 bases align to TRBD1. Germline assignment: CDR1 SGHNT and CDR2 YENEEA. The trim removed 4 bases at V and 8 bases at J, leaving 9 bases unmatched. The CDR3 is 15 residues long. CDR3 coding DNA: TGTGCCAGCAGCTACGGGACAGGGAATTCGGATGAGCAGTTCTTC. Its protein product is CASSYGTGNSDEQFF.